Sequencing of this TCR beta chain was carried out in a study of T cell responses to AZD1222 COVID-19 vaccine. Study-level results: Repertoires were obtained solely post-peak T cell response. Researchers report vaccine-associated CD4 TCRs spanning spike, with dominance at 160-218 and 743-854.

A word on this clone: Its antigen remains unknown.

Clones were sequenced by immunoSEQ multiplex PCR, and TCRdb holds only the in-frame ones, with some missing. The table includes approximately 210,000 clones, about 95% detected once. Germline values: CDR1 PRHDT, CDR2 FYEKMQ (reference sequence). The length of the CDR3 is 14 residues. With V trimmed by 5 bases and J by 3 bases, 4 bases remained unmatched. This clonotype was sampled from an adult who received the MenACWY meningococcal vaccine as a control. The chain recombines TRBV13 with TRBJ2-7; 10 nucleotides line up with TRBD2. The sequencing used peripheral blood, collected 28 days after the second dose of the MenACWY control vaccine. This CDR3 is CASSPRTSGYEQYF. The CDR3 nucleotides read TGTGCCAGCAGCCCCCGGACTAGCGGCTACGAGCAGTACTTC.